Following are 7 T cell receptor beta chains from one sample sequenced in a study of PD-1 blockade in classical Hodgkin lymphoma. TCRdb's table, derived via immunoSEQ multiplex PCR, lists solely in-frame clones and lacks some. Of around 39,000 clones listed, more than 65% are singletons. Every patient experienced relapse after autologous stem cell transplantation, and brentuximab vedotin exposure varied. Source: peripheral blood mononuclear cells (PBMCs), taken before the second cycle of nivolumab. Every receptor here comes from a human donor with classical Hodgkin lymphoma.

This chain's CDR3 is CASSDSSGKFQYF. The DNA for the CDR3 is TGCGCCAGCAGTGATTCTAGCGGGAAATTTCAGTACTTC. The genes are TRBV10-1 and TRBJ2-4; 9 nucleotides align to TRBD2. The CDR3 has 13 amino acids. After removal of 3 bases from V and 11 bases from J, the junction contained 5 bases not matched to a gene. Germline V CDR1 and CDR2: WNHNN, SYGVQD (reference sequence).

V usage is TRBV28 and J usage is TRBJ1-2; 11 bases match TRBD1. CDR1 is MDHEN and CDR2 is SYDVKM in the germline V gene. V shed 6 bases and J 5 bases; nucleotides not matched to a gene: 2. This CDR3 is 13 amino acids long. The CDR3 nucleotides read TGTGCCAGCAGCCGGGACAGGGGGTATGGCTACACCTTC. Translating gives CASSRDRGYGYTF.

J is TRBJ2-3 and V is TRBV9; tentatively, D is TRBD2 (6 bases). Trimming removed 4 bases at V and 4 bases at J, with 19 bases between. Germline CDR1 reads SGDLS; CDR2 reads YYNGEE. The CDR3 consists of 16 residues. DNA for the CDR3: TGTGCCAGCAGCAACCTACCGGAGGGACGGTCAGATACGCAGTATTTT. This translates into CASSNLPEGRSDTQYF.

The chain employs TRBV5-4 and TRBJ1-6, with D perhaps matching TRBD1 (5 bases). The CDR3 loop spans 14 amino acids. Germline V gene lookup returns CDR1 SGHNT and CDR2 YYREEE (reference sequence). Trimming took 3 bases from V and 7 from J, leaving 11 bases between them. Here the CDR3 reads CASSYDRVNSPLHF. The CDR3 DNA sequence: TGTGCCAGCAGCTACGACAGAGTGAATTCACCCCTCCACTTT.

This clone is a singleton in its sample. The genes are TRBV6-1 and TRBJ2-7; TRBD2 aligns across 10 bases. V shed 6 bases and J 0 bases; nucleotides not matched to a gene: 5. The CDR3 extends over 15 amino acids. Per the germline V gene, CDR1 is MNHNS and CDR2 is SASEGT. The CDR3 region is CASRETSGYSYEQYF. CDR3 nucleotide sequence: TGTGCCAGCAGGGAGACTAGCGGGTACTCCTACGAGCAGTACTTC.

Concerning this clone itself: A read error is likely, as this CDR3 ends without the conserved phenylalanine or tryptophan. The DNA is omitted, as the CDR3 cannot be located on it reliably, and the CDR3 follows TCRdb's listing. The rearrangement joins TRBV6-9 to TRBJ1-2; the table's D call of TRBD1 was not tested on the DNA. 10 amino acids form the CDR3, both terminal residues included. CDR1 MNHGY and CDR2 SVAAGI come from the germline V gene. The CDR3 reads CASRGSVPPG.

The genes are TRBV27 and TRBJ2-3; D possibly corresponds to TRBD2 (6 bases). The length of the CDR3 is 16 residues. V lost 1 base and J lost 5, with 16 bases in between. Germline CDR1 is MNHEY and CDR2 is SMNVEV (reference sequence). This CDR3 reads CASSLLSAGGGDTQYF. CDR3 nucleotides: TGTGCCAGCAGTTTATTGTCCGCCGGGGGTGGAGATACGCAGTATTTT.